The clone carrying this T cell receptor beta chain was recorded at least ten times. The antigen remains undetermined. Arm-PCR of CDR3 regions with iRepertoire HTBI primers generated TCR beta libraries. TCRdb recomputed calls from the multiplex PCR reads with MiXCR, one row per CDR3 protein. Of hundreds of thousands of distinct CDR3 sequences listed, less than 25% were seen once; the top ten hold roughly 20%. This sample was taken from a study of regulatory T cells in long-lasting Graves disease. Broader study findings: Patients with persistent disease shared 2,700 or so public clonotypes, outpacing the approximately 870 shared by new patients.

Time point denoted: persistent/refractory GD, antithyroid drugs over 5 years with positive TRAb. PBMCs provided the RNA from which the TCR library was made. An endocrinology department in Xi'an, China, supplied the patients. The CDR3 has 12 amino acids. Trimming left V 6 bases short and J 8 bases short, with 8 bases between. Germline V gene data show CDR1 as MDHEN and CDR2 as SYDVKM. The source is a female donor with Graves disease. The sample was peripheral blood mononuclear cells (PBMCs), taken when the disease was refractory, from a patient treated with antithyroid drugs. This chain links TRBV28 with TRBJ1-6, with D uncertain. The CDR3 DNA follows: TGTGCCAGCAGCTCGATGGATTCACCCCTCCACTTT. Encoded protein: CASSSMDSPLHF.